The 32 T cell receptor beta chains presented below share a single source sample, sequenced in a study of blood T cells in healthy people across ages. A J-beta primer mix and a sample-barcoded 5' primer were used in a second PCR of about 7 to 12 cycles. TCRdb used MiXCR to reprocess the 5' RACE reads, holding one entry per CDR3 protein. The table records over 1,500,000 distinct CDR3 sequences, roughly two fifths of them present only once. Sequencing was carried out using blood. These receptor sequences come from a human donor in good health.

The rearrangement joins TRBV20-1 to TRBJ2-1, with D possibly TRBD1 on 8 matching bases. CDR1 and CDR2 (germline): DFQATT, SNEGSKA (reference sequence). V was shortened by 6 bases and J by 7 bases, with 19 bases between the two germline ends. There are 14 residues in the CDR3. CDR3 sequence: CSAKKQQGGNEQFF. Written as DNA, the CDR3 is TGCAGTGCAAAAAAACAACAGGGGGGGAATGAGCAGTTCTTC.

This chain connects TRBV6-1 to TRBJ1-1, with a tentative D call TRBD1 (5 bases). V lost 2 bases and J lost 4, with 8 bases in between. CDR1 is MNHNS and CDR2 is SASEGT in the germline V gene. This CDR3 region has 13 residues. For the CDR3, the DNA is TGTGCCAGCAGTGAACAGGGTGCCACTGAAGCTTTCTTT. This codes for CASSEQGATEAFF.

In nucleotides, the CDR3 is TGTGCCAGCAGCTCCACTCCGGAGTCCTCCTCTGGGGCCAACGTCCTGACTTTC. Its protein is CASSSTPESSSGANVLTF. This chain uses TRBV12-3 or TRBV12-4 with TRBJ2-6, with D uncertain. The CDR3 consists of 18 residues. V was pared by 6 bases and J by 0 bases, with 18 bases between.

This rearrangement joins TRBV5-1 to TRBJ2-1; no clear D. Between the trimmed V and J ends, which lost 4 bases and 2 bases, there was a span of 13 bases. The germline V gene encodes CDR1 SGHRS and CDR2 YFSETQ. This CDR3 has 15 amino acids. CDR3 nucleotide sequence: TGCGCCAGCAGCCCGGGCGTGAACACCTACAATGAGCAGTTCTTC. Translating it yields CASSPGVNTYNEQFF.

This clonotype was seen only a few times. This chain's CDR3 is CASSSYKEANYGYTF. The CDR3 region has the DNA TGTGCCAGCAGCTCATACAAGGAAGCTAACTATGGCTACACCTTC. This chain links TRBV7-3 with TRBJ1-2; no clear D gene. The CDR3 is made up of 15 amino acids. V dropped 4 bases and J dropped 0 bases, with 12 bases sitting between them. Germline CDR1 SGHTA, CDR2 FQGTGA.

Remarks on this clonotype: Mismatch with germline at one junction end may stem from a read error. V and J are TRBV14 and TRBJ1-2; D remains ambiguous. This CDR3 contains 14 residues. CDR1 SGHDN and CDR2 FVKESK come from the germline V gene. The CDR3 bases are TGTGCCAGCAGCCAAGATCTGTTAACCTATGGCTGCACCTTC. It translates to CASSQDLLTYGCTF. Full variable domain (missing parts from reference TRBV14 and TRBJ1-2): EAGVTQFPSHSVIEKGQTVTLRCDPISGHDNLYWYRRVMGKEIKFLLHFVKESKQDESGMPNNRFLAERTGGTYSTLKVQPAELEDSGVYFCASSQDLLTYGCTFGSGTRLTVV.

Worth noting for this clonotype: Sequence at one end of the junction differs from germline and may be a read error. This chain links TRBV20-1 with TRBJ2-3, with a tentative D call TRBD1 (6 bases). CDR1 DFQATT and CDR2 SNEGSKA come from the germline V gene (reference sequence). This CDR3 region has 15 residues. This CDR3 reads CSAGIGGGGTDTRYF. The CDR3 nucleotides are TGCAGTGCCGGCATAGGTGGGGGCGGCACAGATACGCGGTATTTT.

This clonotype appeared a single time. J is TRBJ2-1 and V is TRBV6-6, with 7 bases identical to TRBD2. The CDR3 length is 14 residues. Trimming cost V 6 bases and J 13 bases; bases outside gene matches: 15. Germline V lookup: CDR1 MNHNY, CDR2 SVGAGI (reference sequence). Here the CDR3 DNA reads TGTGCCAGCAGGGACCGGGGGGTCCAAGAGACCCAGTTCTTC. This sequence encodes CASRDRGVQETQFF.

The rearrangement links TRBV7-3 to TRBJ1-1, with TRBD1 matching over 7 bases. The germline gives CDR1 SGHTA, CDR2 FQGTGA. The trim removed 4 bases at V and 7 bases at J, leaving 6 bases unmatched. CDR3 length: 13 residues. Here the CDR3 reads CASSSGGTGEAFF. CDR3 nucleotides: TGTGCCAGCAGCTCAGGGGGGACGGGTGAAGCTTTCTTT. The full variable domain, completed using reference TRBV7-3 and TRBJ1-1, is GAGVSQTPSNKVTEKGKYVELRCDPISGHTALYWYRQSLGQGPEFLIYFQGTGAADDSGLPNDRFFAVRPEGSVSTLKIQRTERGDSAVYLCASSSGGTGEAFFGQGTRLTVV.

The CDR3 DNA follows: TGTGCCAGCAGCTTACTTGGGACGGAAGGCTACACCTTC. It is translated as CASSLLGTEGYTF. This chain uses TRBV7-2 with TRBJ1-2; perhaps TRBD1 as D (5 bases). This CDR3 comprises 13 residues. Deletions cut 2 bases from V and 8 bases from J, with 12 bases between. The V gene's germline CDR1 is SGHTA and CDR2 FQGNSA.

This clonotype was seen more than once but under ten times. The chain links TRBV6-1 to TRBJ2-4; D not certain. The germline gives CDR1 MNHNS, CDR2 SASEGT. This CDR3 comprises 11 residues. V lost 2 bases and J 12 bases, leaving 8 bases between the germline ends. The CDR3, as DNA: TGTGCCAGCAGTGAAACGGTGTATCAGTACTTC. Protein product: CASSETVYQYF.

The rearrangement uses TRBV12-3 or TRBV12-4 and TRBJ2-3; D is perhaps TRBD1 or TRBD2 (5 bases each). V was cut by 4 bases and J by 0 bases, with 11 bases left in between. The CDR3 totals 15 residues. The CDR3 region is CASSYDRGSTDTQYF. The CDR3 DNA follows: TGTGCCAGCAGTTACGACCGGGGCAGCACAGATACGCAGTATTTT.

The V gene is TRBV11-2, the J gene TRBJ2-7, with 10 bases matching TRBD1. Germline V gene lookup returns CDR1 SGHAT and CDR2 FQNNGV. The CDR3 spans 14 residues. V shed 5 bases, J shed 9 bases, and the junction held 10 bases outside the gene matches. The CDR3 loop reads CASSPTGTGVVQYF. CDR3 nucleotide sequence: TGTGCCAGCAGCCCTACCGGGACAGGGGTCGTGCAGTACTTC.

The V and J genes are TRBV7-9 and TRBJ1-2, with a possible D match to TRBD1 (5 bases). The V gene lost 3 bases and the J gene lost 8 bases, with 13 bases spanning the gap. CDR3 length equals 13 residues. Looked up from germline, CDR1 is SEHNR and CDR2 is FQNEAQ (reference sequence). The CDR3 coding sequence is TGTGCCAGCAGCTTTTCCGGGGGAATAGGCTACACCTTC. Amino acids: CASSFSGGIGYTF.

This chain joins TRBV12-5 and TRBJ2-3, with 7 bases aligning to TRBD2. The V gene's germline CDR1 is LGHNT and CDR2 FRNRAP. The V and J ends lost 4 bases and 1 base, in that order; junction bases with no gene match: 8. This CDR3 is built from 16 residues. The CDR3 nucleotides read TGTGCTAGTGGTTGGAGTACTAGCGCCCGCACAGATACGCAGTATTTT. This encodes CASGWSTSARTDTQYF.

The V and J genes are TRBV29-1 and TRBJ2-5; a weak D match, TRBD1 (7 bases). The germline V and J ends were trimmed by 7 bases and 2 bases, with 17 bases remaining between them. The germline CDR1 and CDR2 sequences are SQVTM and ANQGSEA. There are 14 residues in the CDR3. The CDR3 spells CSAATGTLQETQYF. CDR3 nucleotides: TGCAGCGCCGCGACAGGGACTCTTCAAGAGACCCAGTACTTC. The whole variable domain, remainder taken from reference TRBV29-1 and TRBJ2-5, is SAVISQKPSRDICQRGTSLTIQCQVDSQVTMMFWYRQQPGQSLTLIATANQGSEATYESGFVIDKFPISRPNLTFSTLTVSNMSPEDSSIYLCSAATGTLQETQYFGPGTRLLVL.

Turning to this clonotype: The CDR3 does not close with the conserved phenylalanine or tryptophan, likely indicating a read error. V is TRBV18 and J is TRBJ1-2; 9 bases map to TRBD1. V trimming: 5 bases; J trimming: 6 bases; junction bases outside the gene matches: 13. The CDR3 is 16 residues long. Germline CDR1 KGHSH, CDR2 LQKENI. CDR3 residues: CASSKDSQGAENGYTV. CDR3 coding DNA: TGTGCCAGCTCAAAAGACTCACAGGGGGCAGAGAATGGCTACACCGTC.

The J gene is TRBJ2-7, the V gene TRBV28; D is uncertain. The V end lost 2 bases, the J end lost 0 bases, and 20 bases lay between the germline ends. Germline values: CDR1 MDHEN, CDR2 SYDVKM. CDR3 size: 18 residues. The CDR3, as DNA: TGTGCCAGCAGTTTACCCAGGTCATGGCCGTTGAGCTCCTACGAGCAGTACTTC. Translated, it gives CASSLPRSWPLSSYEQYF.

This sequence joins TRBV3-1 and TRBJ1-2; D gene uncertain. The CDR3 totals 13 residues. Germline CDR1 is LGHDT and CDR2 is YNNKEL (reference sequence). Trimming cost V 11 bases and J 3 bases, with 16 bases left between them. In DNA form, the CDR3 reads TGTGCCTGGAGCCTGGGAAGGGACTATGGCTACACCTTC. Translated, it gives CAWSLGRDYGYTF.

This clonotype was seen only a few times. V usage is TRBV20-1 and J usage is TRBJ2-1, with 15 bases matching TRBD2. Germline V gives CDR1 DFQATT, CDR2 SNEGSKA (reference sequence). The CDR3 has 17 residues. In DNA, the CDR3 is TGCAGCGGACTAGCGGGGGGGCGGTTGGTCGTTGTAAATGAGCAGTTCTTC. Translated, it gives CSGLAGGRLVVVNEQFF.

The V gene is TRBV7-3, the J gene TRBJ1-1, with D hard to call. Trimming left V 0 bases short and J 7 bases short, with 6 bases between. The CDR3 runs to 12 residues. The germline CDR1 and CDR2 sequences are SGHTA and FQGTGA. CDR3 amino acids: CASSLTRGEAFF. The CDR3 region has the DNA TGTGCCAGCAGCTTAACGCGCGGTGAAGCTTTCTTT. The variable domain in full, with the rest retrieved from reference TRBV7-3 and TRBJ1-1, is GAGVSQTPSNKVTEKGKYVELRCDPISGHTALYWYRQSLGQGPEFLIYFQGTGAADDSGLPNDRFFAVRPEGSVSTLKIQRTERGDSAVYLCASSLTRGEAFFGQGTRLTVV.

This clonotype was detected only once. The rearrangement joins TRBV5-1 to TRBJ2-3; D not certain. Trimming shortened V by 0 bases and J by 2 bases, and 10 bases separated the two germline ends. The germline V gene has CDR1 SGHRS and CDR2 YFSETQ. The CDR3 is made up of 15 amino acids. CDR3 protein: CASSLDPVATDTQYF. In DNA form, the CDR3 reads TGCGCCAGCAGCTTGGATCCCGTGGCCACAGATACGCAGTATTTT.

The chain has TRBV7-8 and TRBJ2-1; 10 bases fit TRBD2. The CDR3 contains 17 residues. The germline V gene has CDR1 SGHVS and CDR2 FQNEAQ. After removal of 5 bases from V and 6 bases from J, the junction contained 13 bases not matched to a gene. This chain's CDR3 is CASSQSSGGRVSNEQFF. In DNA form, the CDR3 reads TGTGCCAGCAGCCAATCTAGCGGGGGCCGGGTAAGCAATGAGCAGTTCTTC.

This clonotype appeared a few times. This chain links TRBV5-1 with TRBJ2-3; perhaps D is TRBD1 or TRBD2 (5 bases each). Trimming stripped 0 bases from V and 3 bases from J, with 23 bases between. Germline assignment: CDR1 SGHRS and CDR2 YFSETQ. The CDR3 length is 19 residues. The CDR3 nucleotides are TGCGCCAGCAGCTTGGGGTGGATTCACGGGGTTACAGGAACAGATACGCAGTATTTT. This sequence encodes CASSLGWIHGVTGTDTQYF.

The gene calls are TRBV5-1 and TRBJ1-2; TRBD1 might be the D (5 bases). Germline CDR1 is SGHRS and CDR2 is YFSETQ. The CDR3 is 15 residues long. V was clipped by 4 bases and J by 4 bases, with 17 bases between them. CDR3 DNA sequence: TGCGCCAGCAGCGTAGGTGAATACGGGGGCTATGGCTACACCTTC. Translating it yields CASSVGEYGGYGYTF.

The CDR3 region is CASSQEGRDTYNEQFF. The CDR3 DNA sequence: TGTGCCAGCAGCCAAGAGGGCAGGGACACCTACAATGAGCAGTTCTTC. V and J are TRBV3-1 and TRBJ2-1; TRBD1 might be the D (6 bases). Trimming took off 0 bases at V and 2 bases at J, with 11 bases between the two ends. There are 16 residues in the CDR3. Germline lookup yields CDR1 LGHDT and CDR2 YNNKEL (reference sequence).

The rearrangement uses TRBV7-3 and TRBJ1-2; 7 positions agree with TRBD1. Germline V lookup: CDR1 SGHTA, CDR2 FQGTGA. The length of the CDR3 is 14 residues. V dropped 5 bases and J dropped 4; count of bases not matched to a gene: 7. This CDR3 reads CASSAPGTVYGYTF. For the CDR3, the DNA is TGTGCCAGCAGCGCACCGGGGACAGTCTATGGCTACACCTTC.

This clonotype was picked up a small number of times. The chain has TRBV9 and TRBJ2-5; 11 bases match TRBD1. This CDR3 has 17 amino acids. Trimming at V came to 0 bases and at J to 5 bases, leaving 9 bases not matched to a gene. The V gene's germline CDR1 is SGDLS and CDR2 YYNGEE. CDR3 sequence reads: CASSVASGTGGHETQYF. Written as DNA, the CDR3 is TGTGCCAGCAGCGTAGCCTCCGGGACAGGGGGACACGAGACCCAGTACTTC.

The chain carries TRBV9 and TRBJ1-1; D call uncertain. This CDR3 is 15 amino acids long. V was trimmed by 0 bases and J by 8 bases, leaving 17 bases between them. Germline V gives CDR1 SGDLS, CDR2 YYNGEE. DNA for the CDR3: TGTGCCAGCAGCGTAGCGACACTGTCGGATACCGAAGCTTTCTTT. This codes for CASSVATLSDTEAFF.

This clonotype was observed a single time. The gene calls are TRBV4-1 and TRBJ2-7, with D possibly being TRBD2 (5 bases). This CDR3 region has 14 residues. Germline V gene lookup returns CDR1 MGHRA and CDR2 YSYEKL. V lost 4 bases, J lost 2 bases, and 12 bases lay in between. CDR3 residues: CASSRRGNAYEQYF. CDR3 bases: TGCGCCAGCAGCCGACGGGGAAATGCCTACGAGCAGTACTTC.

V usage is TRBV3-1 and J usage is TRBJ2-1; D is perhaps TRBD1 (6 bases). Trimming stripped 3 bases from V and 5 bases from J, with 11 bases between. The CDR3 consists of 14 residues. The germline CDR1 and CDR2 sequences are LGHDT and YNNKEL (reference sequence). CDR3 DNA: TGTGCCAGCAGCCAGTCTGGGGACAACAATGAGCAGTTCTTC. Amino acid sequence: CASSQSGDNNEQFF.

This clonotype was picked up a small number of times. V usage is TRBV6-6 and J usage is TRBJ1-5; 9 bases match TRBD1. J gave up 5 bases and V 6 bases, and 11 bases lay outside the gene matches. CDR3 size: 16 residues. Per the germline V gene, CDR1 is MNHNY and CDR2 is SVGAGI (reference sequence). The CDR3 reads CASRSGQGIAYQPQHF. The CDR3 bases are TGTGCCAGCAGGAGCGGACAGGGGATTGCCTATCAGCCCCAGCATTTT.